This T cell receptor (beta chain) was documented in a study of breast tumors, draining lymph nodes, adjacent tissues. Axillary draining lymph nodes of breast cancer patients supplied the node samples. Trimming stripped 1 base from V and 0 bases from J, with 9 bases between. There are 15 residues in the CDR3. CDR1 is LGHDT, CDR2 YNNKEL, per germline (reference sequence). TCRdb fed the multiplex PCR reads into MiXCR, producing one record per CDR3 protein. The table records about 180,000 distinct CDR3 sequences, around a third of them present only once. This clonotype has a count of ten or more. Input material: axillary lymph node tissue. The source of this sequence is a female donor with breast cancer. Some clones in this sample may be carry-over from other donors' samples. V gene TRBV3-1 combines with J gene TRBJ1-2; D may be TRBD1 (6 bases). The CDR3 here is CASSQAGTPNYGYTF. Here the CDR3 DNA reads TGTGCCAGCAGCCAAGCGGGGACACCTAACTATGGCTACACCTTC.